A selection of T cell receptor beta chains follows, all from one sample in a study of blood T cell repertoires in COVID-19. Libraries were prepared by immunoSEQ multiplex PCR; TCRdb keeps only in-frame clonotypes and omits some of them. The sample lists roughly 300,000 clones; roughly 80% were seen once. Sequencing was performed on peripheral blood. These receptors all come from a woman aged 45-65 years who had recovered from COVID-19. The CDR3 runs from the conserved cysteine through the conserved F or W. D genes are given only for firm matches. Clone size appears in some rows only: once, few, many, or a class for an expanded clone.

j_gene: TRBJ1-2; abundance: .; v_gene: TRBV10-3; d_gene: TRBD1; len: 13; CDR3nt: TGTGCCATCAGTCCGGGACAGGGCTATGGCTACACCTTC; CDR3aa: CAISPGQGYGYTF
j_gene: TRBJ1-2; abundance: .; v_gene: TRBV28; d_gene: TRBD1; len: 14; CDR3nt: TGTGCCAGCAGTTTGCGGACAGGGCCCTATGGCTACACCTTC; CDR3aa: CASSLRTGPYGYTF
j_gene: TRBJ2-2; abundance: .; v_gene: TRBV4-3; d_gene: .; len: 16; CDR3nt: TGCGCCAGCAGCCAGGTTAGAGGGCCTAACACCGGGGAGCTGTTTTTT; CDR3aa: CASSQVRGPNTGELFF
j_gene: TRBJ2-7; abundance: .; v_gene: TRBV6-5; d_gene: TRBD1; len: 15; CDR3nt: TGTGCCAGCAGTTCTCGGACAGGGCTTTCCTACGAGCAGTACTTC; CDR3aa: CASSSRTGLSYEQYF
j_gene: TRBJ1-2; abundance: .; v_gene: TRBV2; d_gene: .; len: 14; CDR3nt: TGTGCCAGCAGCCGGGATGGCTCCGGCTATGGCTACACCTTC; CDR3aa: CASSRDGSGYGYTF
j_gene: TRBJ2-5; abundance: .; v_gene: TRBV28; d_gene: .; len: 12; CDR3nt: TGTGCCAGTTGGGCGAACGAAGAGACCCAGTACTTC; CDR3aa: CASWANEETQYF
j_gene: TRBJ2-7; abundance: few; v_gene: TRBV7-9; d_gene: TRBD2; len: 16; CDR3nt: TGTGCCAGCAGCTTGTTACCGGGACTAGCGGTTTACGAGCAGTACTTC; CDR3aa: CASSLLPGLAVYEQYF
j_gene: TRBJ2-7; abundance: .; v_gene: TRBV5-1; d_gene: TRBD1; len: 16; CDR3nt: TGCGCCAGCAGCTTATCCACAGGGGAATGGAGCTACGAGCAGTACTTC; CDR3aa: CASSLSTGEWSYEQYF
j_gene: TRBJ2-3; abundance: .; v_gene: TRBV11-2; d_gene: TRBD2; len: 18; CDR3nt: TGTGCCAGCACGAGGCCACTAGCGGGACACGAGGGCACAGATACGCAGTATTTT; CDR3aa: CASTRPLAGHEGTDTQYF
j_gene: TRBJ2-3; abundance: .; v_gene: TRBV7-3; d_gene: .; len: 14; CDR3nt: TGTGCCAGCAGTCCCTCGGGGATCACAGATACGCAGTATTTT; CDR3aa: CASSPSGITDTQYF
j_gene: TRBJ2-2; abundance: .; v_gene: TRBV7-7; d_gene: .; len: 15; CDR3nt: TGTGCCAGCAGCCCCCGGACAGAGGGCACCGGGGAGCTGTTTTTT; CDR3aa: CASSPRTEGTGELFF
j_gene: TRBJ2-5; abundance: .; v_gene: TRBV7-9; d_gene: .; len: 14; CDR3nt: TGTGCCAGCAGCTTAGGCTCTAGCGAGGGGTCCCAGTACTTC; CDR3aa: CASSLGSSEGSQYF
j_gene: TRBJ1-4; abundance: .; v_gene: TRBV7-9; d_gene: .; len: 14; CDR3nt: TGTGCCAGCAGCTTAGCGGGGGCGTTTGAAAAACTGTTTTTT; CDR3aa: CASSLAGAFEKLFF
j_gene: TRBJ2-3; abundance: .; v_gene: TRBV7-2; d_gene: TRBD2; len: 16; CDR3nt: TGTGCCAGCAGCCCCACTAGCGGGAGTAGTTCAGATACGCAGTATTTT; CDR3aa: CASSPTSGSSSDTQYF
j_gene: TRBJ2-7; abundance: .; v_gene: TRBV30; d_gene: .; len: 14; CDR3nt: TGTGCCGGGGGGGCGCAGGGGGCATCCTACGAGCAGTACTTC; CDR3aa: CAGGAQGASYEQYF
j_gene: TRBJ2-1; abundance: .; v_gene: TRBV27; d_gene: .; len: 12; CDR3nt: TGTGCCAGCAGTCCAAGGACTTTCGAGCAGTTCTTC; CDR3aa: CASSPRTFEQFF
j_gene: TRBJ2-7; abundance: .; v_gene: TRBV24-1; d_gene: TRBD1; len: 16; CDR3nt: TGTGCCACCAGTGAGAGGGGGCGCGGAACTATATACGAGCAGTACTTC; CDR3aa: CATSERGRGTIYEQYF
j_gene: TRBJ1-2; abundance: .; v_gene: TRBV23-1; d_gene: .; len: 13; CDR3nt: TGCGCCAGCAACTACCACACAGGACATGGCTACACCTTC; CDR3aa: CASNYHTGHGYTF
j_gene: TRBJ2-3; abundance: .; v_gene: TRBV11-2; d_gene: .; len: 16; CDR3nt: TGTGCCAGCAGCATAAGCACAGGGGAGGGCACAGATACGCAGTATTTT; CDR3aa: CASSISTGEGTDTQYF
j_gene: TRBJ2-7; abundance: few; v_gene: TRBV5-6; d_gene: .; len: 15; CDR3nt: TGTGCCAGCAGCTTGGCCTGGCCAGGATCCTACGAGCAGTACTTC; CDR3aa: CASSLAWPGSYEQYF
j_gene: TRBJ1-2; abundance: .; v_gene: TRBV27; d_gene: TRBD1; len: 16; CDR3nt: TGTGCCAGTTCCTTCACCTCGGGACAGGGGATCTATGGCTACACCTTC; CDR3aa: CASSFTSGQGIYGYTF
j_gene: TRBJ1-1; abundance: .; v_gene: TRBV7-3; d_gene: .; len: 13; CDR3nt: TGTGCCAGCGGCCGGGAGATGAACACTGAAGCTTTCTTT; CDR3aa: CASGREMNTEAFF
j_gene: TRBJ1-6; abundance: many; v_gene: TRBV27; d_gene: .; len: 17; CDR3nt: TGTGCCAGCAGTCCCCAGGGGAAGGGGGGGTATAATTCACCCCTCCACTTT; CDR3aa: CASSPQGKGGYNSPLHF
j_gene: TRBJ1-6; abundance: .; v_gene: TRBV27; d_gene: .; len: 14; CDR3nt: TGTGCCAGCAGAAATTCGCAGGGGTACTCACCCCTCCACTTT; CDR3aa: CASRNSQGYSPLHF
j_gene: TRBJ2-1; abundance: .; v_gene: TRBV6-5; d_gene: TRBD2; len: 15; CDR3nt: TGTGCCAGCAGGACACGGACTAGCGGGAGTTATGAGCAGTTCTTC; CDR3aa: CASRTRTSGSYEQFF
j_gene: TRBJ2-2; abundance: .; v_gene: TRBV5-1; d_gene: TRBD2; len: 19; CDR3nt: TGCGCCAGCAGCTTGTTAGGGGGTCGGCTAGCGGGAGTCGCCGGGGAGCTGTTTTTT; CDR3aa: CASSLLGGRLAGVAGELFF
j_gene: TRBJ2-1; abundance: .; v_gene: TRBV19; d_gene: .; len: 15; CDR3nt: TGTGCCAGGACGCTGAGGGGGAAGCGTAGCGATGAGCAGTTCTTC; CDR3aa: CARTLRGKRSDEQFF
j_gene: TRBJ2-2; abundance: .; v_gene: TRBV7-9; d_gene: TRBD1; len: 14; CDR3nt: TGTGCCAGCGGACCGCAGGGGGCCACCGGGGAGCTGTTTTTT; CDR3aa: CASGPQGATGELFF
j_gene: TRBJ1-3; abundance: .; v_gene: TRBV5-1; d_gene: TRBD1; len: 16; CDR3nt: TGCGCCAGCAGCTTGTTAGGACAGGGGTCTGGAAACACCATATATTTT; CDR3aa: CASSLLGQGSGNTIYF
j_gene: TRBJ2-3; abundance: .; v_gene: TRBV3-1/TRBV3-2; d_gene: TRBD2; len: 15; CDR3nt: TGTGCCAGCAGCCCTCAGGGACTAGCGCGAGATACGCAGTATTTT; CDR3aa: CASSPQGLARDTQYF
j_gene: TRBJ2-7; abundance: .; v_gene: TRBV28; d_gene: TRBD1; len: 13; CDR3nt: TGTGCCAGCGGACAACAGGGGAGTGATGGGCAGTACTTC; CDR3aa: CASGQQGSDGQYF
j_gene: TRBJ1-1; abundance: .; v_gene: TRBV3-1/TRBV3-2; d_gene: .; len: 15; CDR3nt: TGTGCCAGCAGCCAAGATGTGACACCTAACACTGAAGCTTTCTTT; CDR3aa: CASSQDVTPNTEAFF